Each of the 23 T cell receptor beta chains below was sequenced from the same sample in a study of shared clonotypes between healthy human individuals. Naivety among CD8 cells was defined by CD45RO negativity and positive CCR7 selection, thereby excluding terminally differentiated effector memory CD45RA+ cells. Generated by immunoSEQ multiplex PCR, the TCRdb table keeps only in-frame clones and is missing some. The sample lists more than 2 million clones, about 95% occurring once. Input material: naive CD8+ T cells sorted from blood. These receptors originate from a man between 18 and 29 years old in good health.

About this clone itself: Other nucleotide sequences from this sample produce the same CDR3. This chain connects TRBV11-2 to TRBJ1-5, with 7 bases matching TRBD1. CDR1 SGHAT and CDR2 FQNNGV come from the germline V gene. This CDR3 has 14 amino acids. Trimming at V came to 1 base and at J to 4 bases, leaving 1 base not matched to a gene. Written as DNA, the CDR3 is TGTGCCAGCAGCTTAGGACAGGGAAATCAGCCCCAGCATTTT. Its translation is CASSLGQGNQPQHF.

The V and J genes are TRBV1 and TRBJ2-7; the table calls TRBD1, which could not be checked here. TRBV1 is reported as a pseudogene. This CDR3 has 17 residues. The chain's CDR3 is CTSSQEPVDRGFYEQYF. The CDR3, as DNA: TGCACCAGCAGCCAAGAACCAGTAGACAGGGGATTCTACGAGCAGTACTTC.

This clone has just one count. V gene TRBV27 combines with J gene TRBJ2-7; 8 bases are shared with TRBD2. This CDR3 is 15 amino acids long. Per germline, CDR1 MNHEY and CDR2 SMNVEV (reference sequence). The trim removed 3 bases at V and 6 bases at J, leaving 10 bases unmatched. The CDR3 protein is CASSFLGTRNSEQYF. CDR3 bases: TGTGCCAGCAGTTTCCTCGGGACTAGGAACTCCGAGCAGTACTTC.

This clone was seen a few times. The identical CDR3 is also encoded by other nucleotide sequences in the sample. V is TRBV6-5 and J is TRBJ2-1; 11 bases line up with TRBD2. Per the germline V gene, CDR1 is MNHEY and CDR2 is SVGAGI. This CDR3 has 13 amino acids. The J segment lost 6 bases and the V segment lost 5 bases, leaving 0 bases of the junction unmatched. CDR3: CASSLAGGNEQFF. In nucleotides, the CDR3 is TGTGCCAGCAGTCTAGCGGGAGGCAATGAGCAGTTCTTC.

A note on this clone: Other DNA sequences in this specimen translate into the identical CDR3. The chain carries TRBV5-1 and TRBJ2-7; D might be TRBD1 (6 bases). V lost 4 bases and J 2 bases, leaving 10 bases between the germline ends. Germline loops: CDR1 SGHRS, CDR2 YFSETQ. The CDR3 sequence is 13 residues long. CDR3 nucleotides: TGCGCCAGCAGCGGCTCAGGGGCCTACGAGCAGTACTTC. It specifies CASSGSGAYEQYF.

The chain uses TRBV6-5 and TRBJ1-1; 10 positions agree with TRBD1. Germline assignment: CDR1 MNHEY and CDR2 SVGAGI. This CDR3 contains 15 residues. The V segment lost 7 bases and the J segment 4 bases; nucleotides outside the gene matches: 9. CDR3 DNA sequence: TGTGCCAGCACTAGACAGGGGGCGACGGGCACTGAAGCTTTCTTT. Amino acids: CASTRQGATGTEAFF.

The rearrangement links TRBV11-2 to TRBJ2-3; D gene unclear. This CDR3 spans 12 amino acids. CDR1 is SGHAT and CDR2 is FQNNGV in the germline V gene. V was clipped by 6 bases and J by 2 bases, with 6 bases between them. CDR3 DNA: TGTGCCAGCAGTTACAACACAGATACGCAGTATTTT. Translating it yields CASSYNTDTQYF.

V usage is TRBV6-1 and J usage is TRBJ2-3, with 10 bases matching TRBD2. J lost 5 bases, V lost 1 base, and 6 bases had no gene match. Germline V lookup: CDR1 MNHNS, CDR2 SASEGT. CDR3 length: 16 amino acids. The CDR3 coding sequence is TGTGCCAGCAGTGAAGGGCAGCGGGGGGGCCTAGATACGCAGTATTTT. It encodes CASSEGQRGGLDTQYF.

Here the CDR3 DNA reads TGTGCCAGCAGTGTCCTCGCGGGAGAATACAATGAGCAGTTCTTC. Translation gives CASSVLAGEYNEQFF. The chain joins TRBV6-5 to TRBJ2-1; 7 bases align to TRBD2. The trim removed 5 bases at V and 4 bases at J, leaving 8 bases unmatched. There are 15 residues in the CDR3. Germline V gene sequence: CDR1 MNHEY, CDR2 SVGAGI.

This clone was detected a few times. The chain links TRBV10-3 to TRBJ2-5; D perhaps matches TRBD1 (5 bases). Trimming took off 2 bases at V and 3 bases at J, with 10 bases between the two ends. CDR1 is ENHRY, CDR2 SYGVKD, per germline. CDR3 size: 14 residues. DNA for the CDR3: TGTGCCATCAGTGAGGGGCCAGGGAAAGAGACCCAGTACTTC. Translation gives CAISEGPGKETQYF.

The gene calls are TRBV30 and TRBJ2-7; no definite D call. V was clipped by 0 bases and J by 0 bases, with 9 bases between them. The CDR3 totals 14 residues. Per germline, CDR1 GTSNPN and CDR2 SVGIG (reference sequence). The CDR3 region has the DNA TGTGCCTGGAGTGTCGGCACGAGCTCCTACGAGCAGTACTTC. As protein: CAWSVGTSSYEQYF.

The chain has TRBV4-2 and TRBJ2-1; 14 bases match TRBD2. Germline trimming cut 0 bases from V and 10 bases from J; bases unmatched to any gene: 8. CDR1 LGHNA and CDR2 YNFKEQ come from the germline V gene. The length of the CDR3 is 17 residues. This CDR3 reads CASSQEAGLAGGTEQFF. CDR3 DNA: TGTGCCAGCAGCCAAGAAGCCGGACTAGCGGGGGGTACCGAGCAGTTCTTC.

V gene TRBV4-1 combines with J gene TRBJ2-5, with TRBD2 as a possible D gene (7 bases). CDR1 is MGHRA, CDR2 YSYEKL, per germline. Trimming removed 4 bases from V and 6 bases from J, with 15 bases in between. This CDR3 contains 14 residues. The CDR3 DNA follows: TGCGCCAGCAGCCCGAGAGGGGGGGAGAAGACCCAGTACTTC. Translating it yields CASSPRGGEKTQYF.

CDR3 DNA sequence: TGTGCCAGCAGAGTAGGCGGATCCCCCGCCGTTTACCTGGGAGATACGCAGTATTTT. Translating it yields CASRVGGSPAVYLGDTQYF. This sequence joins TRBV2 and TRBJ2-3, with D hard to call. V gave up 6 bases and J gave up 5 bases, with 30 bases separating them. This CDR3 has 19 residues. Germline CDR1 is SNHLY and CDR2 is FYNNEI.

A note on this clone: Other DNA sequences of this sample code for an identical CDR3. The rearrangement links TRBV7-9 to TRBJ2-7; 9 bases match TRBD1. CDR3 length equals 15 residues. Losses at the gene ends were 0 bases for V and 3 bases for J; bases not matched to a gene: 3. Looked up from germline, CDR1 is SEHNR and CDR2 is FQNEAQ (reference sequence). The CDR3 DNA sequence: TGTGCCAGCAGCTTAGCACAGGGGGCGCGCTACGAGCAGTACTTC. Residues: CASSLAQGARYEQYF.

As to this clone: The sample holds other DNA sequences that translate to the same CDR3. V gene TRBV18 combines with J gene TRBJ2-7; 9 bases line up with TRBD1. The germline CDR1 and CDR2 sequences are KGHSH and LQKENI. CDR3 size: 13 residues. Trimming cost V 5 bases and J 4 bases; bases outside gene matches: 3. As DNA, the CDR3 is TGTGCCAGCTCAGACGGACAGGGGTACGAGCAGTACTTC. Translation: CASSDGQGYEQYF.

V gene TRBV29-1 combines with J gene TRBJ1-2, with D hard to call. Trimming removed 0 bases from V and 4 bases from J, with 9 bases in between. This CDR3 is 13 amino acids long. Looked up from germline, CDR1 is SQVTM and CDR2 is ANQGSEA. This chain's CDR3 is CSVEDSQFYGYTF. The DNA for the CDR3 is TGCAGCGTTGAAGATTCACAGTTCTATGGCTACACCTTC.

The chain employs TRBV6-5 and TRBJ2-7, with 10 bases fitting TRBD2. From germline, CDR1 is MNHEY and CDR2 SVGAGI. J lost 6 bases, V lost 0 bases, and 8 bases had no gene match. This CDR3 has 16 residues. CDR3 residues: CASSYSPSGSWSEQYF. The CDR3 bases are TGTGCCAGCAGTTACTCGCCTAGCGGGAGCTGGAGCGAGCAGTACTTC.

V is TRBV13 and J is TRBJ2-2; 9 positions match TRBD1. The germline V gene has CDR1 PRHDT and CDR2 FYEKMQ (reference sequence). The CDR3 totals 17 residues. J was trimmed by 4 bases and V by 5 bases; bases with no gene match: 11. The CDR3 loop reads CASSPGQGLKSTGELFF. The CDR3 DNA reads TGTGCCAGCAGCCCGGGACAGGGATTAAAATCCACCGGGGAGCTGTTTTTT.

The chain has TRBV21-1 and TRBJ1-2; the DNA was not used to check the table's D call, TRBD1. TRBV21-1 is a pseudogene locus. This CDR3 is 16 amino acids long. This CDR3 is CASETGQGTPRRGYTF. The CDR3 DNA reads TGTGCCAGTGAAACGGGACAGGGGACGCCCCGGAGGGGCTACACCTTC.

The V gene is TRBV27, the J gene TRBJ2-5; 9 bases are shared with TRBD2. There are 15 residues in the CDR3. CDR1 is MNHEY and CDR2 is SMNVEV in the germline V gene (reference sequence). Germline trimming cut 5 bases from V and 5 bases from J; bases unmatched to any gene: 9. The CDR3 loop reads CASSKLAGWGETQYF. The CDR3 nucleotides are TGTGCCAGCAGTAAACTAGCGGGCTGGGGGGAGACCCAGTACTTC.

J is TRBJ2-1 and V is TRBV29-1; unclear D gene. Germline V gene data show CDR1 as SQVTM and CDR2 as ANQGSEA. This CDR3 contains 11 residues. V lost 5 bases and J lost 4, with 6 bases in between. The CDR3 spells CSVLKYNEQFF. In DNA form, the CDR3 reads TGCAGCGTTTTAAAGTACAATGAGCAGTTCTTC.

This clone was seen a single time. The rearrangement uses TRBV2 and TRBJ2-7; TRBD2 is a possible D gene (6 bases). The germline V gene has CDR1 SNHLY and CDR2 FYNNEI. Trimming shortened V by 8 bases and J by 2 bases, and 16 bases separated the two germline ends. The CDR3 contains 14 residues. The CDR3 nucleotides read TGTGCCAGCTCCGGTGGGGGGATTACCTACGAGCAGTACTTC. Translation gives CASSGGGITYEQYF.